A single sample gave rise to the 24 T cell receptor beta chains below, sequenced in a study of blood T cells in healthy people across ages. PCR was performed a second time for roughly 7 to 11 cycles using a sample-barcoded 5' primer and a J-beta primer mix. TCRdb re-called the 5' RACE reads through MiXCR, storing one row per CDR3 protein. The sample holds under 2,000,000 distinct CDR3 sequences, 40% to 55% seen once. Sequenced input: blood. These receptors were taken from a woman aged 40 to 50 in good health.

This clonotype occurred once. V usage is TRBV7-9 and J usage is TRBJ2-2; 7 bases fit TRBD1. Germline V gene sequence: CDR1 SEHNR, CDR2 FQNEAQ (reference sequence). CDR3 length equals 14 residues. Unmatched junction bases numbered 5, after V lost 4 bases and J lost 6 bases. The CDR3 nucleotides are TGTGCCAGCAGCTCCACAGGGGTCTCCGGGGAGCTGTTTTTT. Protein: CASSSTGVSGELFF. The full variable domain, in which reference TRBV7-9 and TRBJ2-2 provide the parts outside the CDR3, is DTGVSQNPRHKITKRGQNVTFRCDPISEHNRLYWYRQTLGQGPEFLTYFQNEAQLEKSRLLSDRFSAERPKGSFSTLEIQRTEQGDSAMYLCASSSTGVSGELFFGEGSRLTVL.

This clonotype occurred a few times. The rearrangement links TRBV27 to TRBJ2-3; TRBD1 matches 7 bases. V shed 3 bases and J 2 bases; nucleotides not matched to a gene: 11. The CDR3 spans 17 residues. Germline assignment: CDR1 MNHEY and CDR2 SMNVEV (reference sequence). As DNA, the CDR3 is TGTGCCAGCAGTTTGGGGACAGTTTCCCCTAACACAGATACGCAGTATTTT. As protein: CASSLGTVSPNTDTQYF.

This clonotype was picked up one time. The chain links TRBV28 to TRBJ1-4, with TRBD1 matching over 11 bases. The CDR3 sequence is 15 residues long. Germline CDR1 and CDR2: MDHEN and SYDVKM. V dropped 6 bases and J dropped 5; count of bases not matched to a gene: 5. The CDR3 DNA sequence: TGTGCCAGCAGAGGGACAGGGGGTAAAAATGAAAAACTGTTTTTT. This translates into CASRGTGGKNEKLFF.

The chain employs TRBV7-2 and TRBJ2-3; no clear D. Germline V CDR1 and CDR2: SGHTA, FQGNSA. V was pared by 3 bases and J by 2 bases, with 12 bases between. The CDR3 runs to 15 residues. The CDR3 region is CASSFRAADTDTQYF. The CDR3 DNA follows: TGTGCCAGCAGCTTCCGGGCAGCCGACACAGATACGCAGTATTTT.

This clonotype was observed a handful of times. This chain uses TRBV20-1 with TRBJ2-1; a possible D gene is TRBD2 (5 bases). V lost 5 bases and J 4 bases, leaving 18 bases between the germline ends. The CDR3 is 15 amino acids. Germline lookup yields CDR1 DFQATT and CDR2 SNEGSKA (reference sequence). This CDR3 reads CSALRRLARYNEQFF. The CDR3 region has the DNA TGCAGTGCTCTTAGACGGTTAGCGAGGTACAATGAGCAGTTCTTC.

This clonotype was seen a handful of times. V and J are TRBV20-1 and TRBJ2-1; 10 bases align to TRBD1. The CDR3 loop spans 13 amino acids. Trimming cost V 3 bases and J 10 bases; bases outside gene matches: 6. Looked up from germline, CDR1 is DFQATT and CDR2 is SNEGSKA (reference sequence). The CDR3 region has the DNA TGCAGTGCTAGGTCGACAGGGGGCAAGGAGCAGTTCTTC. Protein product: CSARSTGGKEQFF.

The chain recombines TRBV6-5 with TRBJ1-6; a possible D gene is TRBD1 (5 bases). Trimming stripped 2 bases from V and 5 bases from J, with 16 bases between. CDR3 size: 17 residues. Germline V lookup: CDR1 MNHEY, CDR2 SVGAGI. CDR3 residues: CASSYRDHKVHNSPLHF. The CDR3 region has the DNA TGTGCCAGCAGTTACCGGGACCATAAGGTCCATAATTCACCCCTCCACTTT.

The chain joins TRBV2 to TRBJ2-1, with 12 bases identical to TRBD2. In germline, CDR1 is SNHLY, CDR2 FYNNEI. The junction had 7 bases not matched to a gene; V was cut back by 6 bases and J by 7 bases. This CDR3 is built from 15 residues. The DNA of the CDR3 is TGTGCCAGCAGGGTCACTAGCGGGGGGTCAAATGAGCAGTTCTTC. Translated: CASRVTSGGSNEQFF.

The chain has TRBV15 and TRBJ2-7; D gene uncertain. Trimming took 2 bases from V and 1 from J, leaving 15 bases between them. The CDR3 contains 16 residues. Germline CDR1 and CDR2: LNHNV and YYDKDF (reference sequence). CDR3 nucleotides: TGTGCCACCAGCAGACCTACGGTGGGCTCGTCCTACGAGCAGTACTTC. This gives the protein CATSRPTVGSSYEQYF.

The rearrangement joins TRBV6-1 to TRBJ2-7; D is possibly TRBD1 (6 bases). The end of the DNA aligns better with TRBJ2-5, so the J call may be wrong. The CDR3 sequence is 14 residues long. Germline V gene data show CDR1 as MNHNS and CDR2 as SASEGT. The CDR3 DNA reads as TGTGCCAGCAGGGACGGGCAGGGGCGGGAGACCCAGTACTTC. Translating it yields CASRDGQGRETQYF.

This clonotype showed up just a few times. The chain has TRBV11-2 and TRBJ2-1, with TRBD1 matching over 8 bases. Germline lookup yields CDR1 SGHAT and CDR2 FQNNGV. This CDR3 contains 17 residues. The trim removed 3 bases at V and 0 bases at J, leaving 7 bases unmatched. The CDR3 region has the DNA TGTGCCAGCAGCTTCCTCTCCACAGGGGGCTCCTACAATGAGCAGTTCTTC. This sequence encodes CASSFLSTGGSYNEQFF.

Only a few counts were recorded for this clonotype. This chain joins TRBV5-6 and TRBJ2-5; D gene ambiguous. Germline-derived CDR1 and CDR2 are SGHDT and YYEEEE. Trimming stripped 4 bases from V and 0 bases from J, with 13 bases between. This CDR3 has 15 amino acids. The DNA for the CDR3 is TGTGCCAGCAGCGGCGGATCAGCAGACCAAGAGACCCAGTACTTC. Its translation is CASSGGSADQETQYF.

The gene calls are TRBV28 and TRBJ2-5; TRBD1 agrees at 7 bases. In germline, CDR1 is MDHEN, CDR2 SYDVKM. There are 12 residues in the CDR3. Trimming at V came to 10 bases and at J to 5 bases, leaving 7 bases not matched to a gene. The CDR3 coding sequence is TGTGCCACCCTATACAGGGGCGAGACCCAGTACTTC. Its protein product is CATLYRGETQYF. The variable domain in full, completed from reference TRBV28 and TRBJ2-5, reads DVKVTQSSRYLVKRTGEKVFLECVQDMDHENMFWYRQDPGLGLRLIYFSYDVKMKEKGDIPEGYSVSREKKERFSLILESASTNQTSMYLCATLYRGETQYFGPGTRLLVL.

The chain employs TRBV4-2 and TRBJ2-1; TRBD2 might be the D (6 bases). Germline lookup yields CDR1 LGHNA and CDR2 YNFKEQ. Trimming cost V 0 bases and J 11 bases, with 11 bases left between them. The CDR3 has 13 amino acids. CDR3 loop: CASSQDRGSKQFF. The DNA for the CDR3 is TGTGCCAGCAGCCAAGACCGGGGGAGCAAGCAGTTCTTC.

The genes are TRBV3-1 and TRBJ2-2; 10 nucleotides agree with TRBD2. With 2 bases clipped from V and 2 bases from J, the junction kept 11 bases outside the gene matches. Germline CDR1 LGHDT, CDR2 YNNKEL (reference sequence). The CDR3 runs 19 residues. The CDR3 nucleotides are TGTGCCAGCAGCCAACGACTAGCGGGTCCGGGCGGTAACACCGGGGAGCTGTTTTTT. Encoded protein: CASSQRLAGPGGNTGELFF.

The chain uses TRBV7-9 and TRBJ2-4; D is possibly TRBD1 or TRBD2 (5 bases each). The CDR3 covers 18 residues. In germline, CDR1 is SEHNR, CDR2 FQNEAQ (reference sequence). The V gene lost 0 bases and the J gene lost 0 bases, with 15 bases spanning the gap. CDR3 in amino acids: CASSLARGEILAKNIQYF. CDR3 in DNA: TGTGCCAGCAGCTTAGCTAGGGGAGAGATTCTAGCCAAAAACATTCAGTACTTC.

CDR3 bases: TGCAGTGCTAGAGATCCCCCAGGTAGAAGCTCCTACGAGCAGTACTTC. Translation gives CSARDPPGRSSYEQYF. The chain carries TRBV20-1 and TRBJ2-7; D is undetermined. The V end lost 0 bases, the J end lost 0 bases, and 15 bases lay between the germline ends. CDR3 length: 16 amino acids. The germline V gene has CDR1 DFQATT and CDR2 SNEGSKA (reference sequence).

The chain is built from TRBV6-1 and TRBJ1-2; 9 nucleotides match TRBD1. Germline V lookup: CDR1 MNHNS, CDR2 SASEGT. The CDR3 has 17 residues. Unmatched junction bases numbered 16, after V lost 6 bases and J lost 5 bases. In DNA form, the CDR3 reads TGTGCCAGCAGGCCCACCTTGGACAGGGGAAGGAGGTATGGCTACACCTTC. It yields the protein CASRPTLDRGRRYGYTF.

This chain connects TRBV28 to TRBJ2-7; maybe TRBD2 (5 bases). The germline V gene has CDR1 MDHEN and CDR2 SYDVKM. The CDR3 has 14 residues. V was trimmed by 2 bases and J by 2 bases, leaving 10 bases between them. CDR3 amino acids: CASSLDGLTYEQYF. The CDR3 nucleotides are TGTGCCAGCAGTTTAGACGGACTGACCTACGAGCAGTACTTC.

The CDR3 spells CASSFRDSSGNTIYF. The CDR3 DNA sequence: TGTGCCAGCAGCTTCCGGGACAGCTCTGGAAACACCATATATTTT. This chain links TRBV12-3 or TRBV12-4 with TRBJ1-3; 7 nucleotides agree with TRBD1. CDR3 length: 15 amino acids. V trimming: 6 bases; J trimming: 0 bases; junction bases outside the gene matches: 5.

The rearrangement links TRBV28 to TRBJ1-2; perhaps TRBD1 as D (5 bases). The length of the CDR3 is 15 residues. Germline assignment: CDR1 MDHEN and CDR2 SYDVKM. The V end was cut by 7 bases, the J end by 5 bases, with 20 bases between. The CDR3 loop is CASNSQGRARYGYTF. The CDR3 DNA follows: TGTGCCAGCAATTCCCAGGGAAGGGCCCGATATGGCTACACCTTC.

V gene TRBV7-2 combines with J gene TRBJ2-3; 9 nucleotides line up with TRBD2. CDR3 length: 16 amino acids. Germline V gene sequence: CDR1 SGHTA, CDR2 FQGNSA. V lost 2 bases and J lost 4; bases outside the gene matches: 7. CDR3 sequence (DNA): TGTGCCAGCAGCTTATGGCGCGGGGGGGCCGCAGATACGCAGTATTTT. It encodes CASSLWRGGAADTQYF.

J is TRBJ1-1 and V is TRBV6-5; 7 bases agree with TRBD1. J lost 6 bases, V lost 6 bases, and 4 bases had no gene match. In germline, CDR1 is MNHEY, CDR2 SVGAGI. The CDR3 length is 12 residues. The CDR3 DNA follows: TGTGCCAGCAGCAGGACAGGTTCTGAAGCTTTCTTT. This encodes CASSRTGSEAFF.

The V gene is TRBV13, the J gene TRBJ2-1; 9 nucleotides match TRBD2. The junction had 7 bases not matched to a gene; V was cut back by 6 bases and J by 4 bases. The CDR3 is 15 residues long. Germline V CDR1 and CDR2: PRHDT, FYEKMQ (reference sequence). The CDR3: CASRRRLADYNEQFF. CDR3 sequence (DNA): TGTGCCAGCAGACGAAGACTAGCGGATTACAATGAGCAGTTCTTC.